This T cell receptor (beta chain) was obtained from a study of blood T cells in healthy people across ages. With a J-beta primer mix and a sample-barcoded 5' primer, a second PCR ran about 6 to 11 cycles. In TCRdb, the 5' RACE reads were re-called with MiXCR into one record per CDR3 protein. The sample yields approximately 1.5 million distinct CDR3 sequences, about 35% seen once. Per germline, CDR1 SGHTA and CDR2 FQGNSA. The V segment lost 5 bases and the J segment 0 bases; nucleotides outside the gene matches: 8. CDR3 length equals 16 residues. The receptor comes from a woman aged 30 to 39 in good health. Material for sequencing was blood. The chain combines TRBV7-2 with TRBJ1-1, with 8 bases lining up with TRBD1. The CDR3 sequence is CASSPRTGKMNTEAFF. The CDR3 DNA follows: TGTGCCAGCAGCCCAAGGACAGGGAAAATGAACACTGAAGCTTTCTTT.